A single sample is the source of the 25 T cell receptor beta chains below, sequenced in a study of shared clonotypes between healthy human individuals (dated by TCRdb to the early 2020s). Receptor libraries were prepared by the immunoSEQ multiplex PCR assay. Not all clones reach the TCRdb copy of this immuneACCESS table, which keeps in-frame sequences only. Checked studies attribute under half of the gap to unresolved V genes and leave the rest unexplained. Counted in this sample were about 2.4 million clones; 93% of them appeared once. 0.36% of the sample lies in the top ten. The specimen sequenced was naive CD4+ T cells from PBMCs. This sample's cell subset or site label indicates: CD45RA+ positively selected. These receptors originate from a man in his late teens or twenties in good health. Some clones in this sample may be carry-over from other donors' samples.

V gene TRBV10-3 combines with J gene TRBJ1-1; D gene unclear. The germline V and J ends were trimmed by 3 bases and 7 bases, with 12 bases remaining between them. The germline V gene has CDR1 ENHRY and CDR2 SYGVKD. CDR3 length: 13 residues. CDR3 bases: TGTGCCATCAGTGAAAGGATGCAGATTGAAGCTTTCTTT. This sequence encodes CAISERMQIEAFF.

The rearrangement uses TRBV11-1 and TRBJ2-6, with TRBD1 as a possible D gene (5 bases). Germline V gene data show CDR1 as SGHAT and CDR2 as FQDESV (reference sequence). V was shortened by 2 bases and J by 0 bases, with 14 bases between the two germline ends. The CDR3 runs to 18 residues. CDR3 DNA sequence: TGTGCCAGCAGCTTACGACGGCAGGGCTTCTCTGGGGCCAACGTCCTGACTTTC. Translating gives CASSLRRQGFSGANVLTF. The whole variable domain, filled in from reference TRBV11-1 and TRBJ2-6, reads EAEVAQSPRYKITEKSQAVAFWCDPISGHATLYWYRQILGQGPELLVQFQDESVVDDSQLPKDRFSAERLKGVDSTLKIQPAELGDSAMYLCASSLRRQGFSGANVLTFGAGSRLTVL.

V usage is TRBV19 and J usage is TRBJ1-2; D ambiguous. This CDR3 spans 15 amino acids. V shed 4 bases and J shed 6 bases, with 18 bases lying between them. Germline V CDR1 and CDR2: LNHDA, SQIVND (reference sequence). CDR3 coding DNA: TGTGCCAGTAGTACCGTGGGCCCCGTACCGAATGGCTACACCTTC. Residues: CASSTVGPVPNGYTF.

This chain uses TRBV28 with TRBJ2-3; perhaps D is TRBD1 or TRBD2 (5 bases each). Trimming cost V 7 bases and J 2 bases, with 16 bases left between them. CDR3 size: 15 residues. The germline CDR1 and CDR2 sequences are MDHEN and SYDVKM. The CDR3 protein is CASNPFRDPTDTQYF. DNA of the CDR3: TGTGCCAGCAACCCCTTCCGGGACCCCACAGATACGCAGTATTTT.

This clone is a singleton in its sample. The CDR3: CAIRADPQGAGEQYF. The CDR3 coding sequence is TGTGCCATCAGGGCCGATCCACAGGGGGCGGGAGAGCAGTACTTC. The chain links TRBV10-3 to TRBJ2-7; 9 bases map to TRBD1. Germline CDR1 and CDR2: ENHRY and SYGVKD. The V and J ends lost 6 bases and 7 bases, in that order; junction bases with no gene match: 13. CDR3 length: 15 residues.

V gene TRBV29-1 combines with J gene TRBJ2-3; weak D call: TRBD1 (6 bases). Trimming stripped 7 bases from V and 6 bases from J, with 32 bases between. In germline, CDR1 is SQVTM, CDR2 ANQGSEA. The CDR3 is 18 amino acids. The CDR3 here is CSAASFPLDRPYEDTQYF. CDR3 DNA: TGCAGCGCCGCCTCTTTCCCGCTTGACAGGCCGTACGAGGATACGCAGTATTTT.

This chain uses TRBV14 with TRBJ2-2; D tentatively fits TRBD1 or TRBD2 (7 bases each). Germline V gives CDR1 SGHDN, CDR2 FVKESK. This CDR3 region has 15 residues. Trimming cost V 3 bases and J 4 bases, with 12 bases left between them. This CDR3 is CASSQTGRGTGELFF. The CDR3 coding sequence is TGTGCCAGCAGCCAGACAGGGAGGGGCACCGGGGAGCTGTTTTTT.

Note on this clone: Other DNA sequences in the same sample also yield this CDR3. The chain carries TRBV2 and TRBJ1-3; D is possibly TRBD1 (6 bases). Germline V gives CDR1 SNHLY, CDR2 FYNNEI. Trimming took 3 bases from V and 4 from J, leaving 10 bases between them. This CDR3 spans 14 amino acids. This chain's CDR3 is CASSDGGSGNTIYF. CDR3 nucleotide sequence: TGTGCCAGCAGTGACGGGGGCTCAGGAAACACCATATATTTT.

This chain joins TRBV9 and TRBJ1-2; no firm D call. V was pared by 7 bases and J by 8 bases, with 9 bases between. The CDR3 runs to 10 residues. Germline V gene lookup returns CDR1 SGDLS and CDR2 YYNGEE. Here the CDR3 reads CASSGQGYTF. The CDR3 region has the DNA TGTGCCAGCTCTGGCCAAGGCTACACCTTC.

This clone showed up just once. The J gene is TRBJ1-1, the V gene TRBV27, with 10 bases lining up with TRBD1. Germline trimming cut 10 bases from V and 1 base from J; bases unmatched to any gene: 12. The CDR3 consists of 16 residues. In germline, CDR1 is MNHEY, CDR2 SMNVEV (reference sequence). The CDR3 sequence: CATPAGQGVQNTEAFF. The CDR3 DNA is TGTGCCACCCCAGCCGGACAGGGGGTCCAGAACACTGAAGCTTTCTTT.

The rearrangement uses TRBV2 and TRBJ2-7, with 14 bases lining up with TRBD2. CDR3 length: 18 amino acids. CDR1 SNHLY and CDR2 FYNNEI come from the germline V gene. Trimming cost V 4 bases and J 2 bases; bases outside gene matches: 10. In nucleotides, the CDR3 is TGTGCCAGCAGTGCCGGACTAGCGGGAGGCCAGCTACCCTACGAGCAGTACTTC. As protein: CASSAGLAGGQLPYEQYF.

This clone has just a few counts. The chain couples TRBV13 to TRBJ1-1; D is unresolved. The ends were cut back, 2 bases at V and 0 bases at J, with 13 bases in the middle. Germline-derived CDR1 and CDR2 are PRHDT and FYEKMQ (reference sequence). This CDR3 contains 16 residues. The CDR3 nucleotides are TGTGCCAGCAGCTTAAGGCAGGTGAACATGAACACTGAAGCTTTCTTT. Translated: CASSLRQVNMNTEAFF. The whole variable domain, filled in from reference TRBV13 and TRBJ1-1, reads AAGVIQSPRHLIKEKRETATLKCYPIPRHDTVYWYQQGPGQDPQFLISFYEKMQSDKGSIPDRFSAQQFSDYHSELNMSSLELGDSALYFCASSLRQVNMNTEAFFGQGTRLTVV.

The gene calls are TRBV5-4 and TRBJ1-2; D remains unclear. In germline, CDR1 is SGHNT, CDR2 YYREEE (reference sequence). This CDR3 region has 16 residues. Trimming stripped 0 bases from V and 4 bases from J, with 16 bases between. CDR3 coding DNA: TGTGCCAGCAGCTTGGCCAAGTCGGGCCACATCTATGGCTACACCTTC. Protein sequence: CASSLAKSGHIYGYTF.

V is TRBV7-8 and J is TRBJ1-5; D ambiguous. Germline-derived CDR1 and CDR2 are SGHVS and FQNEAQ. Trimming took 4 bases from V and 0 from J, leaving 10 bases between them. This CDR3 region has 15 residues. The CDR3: CASSSGARSNQPQHF. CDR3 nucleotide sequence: TGTGCCAGCAGCTCCGGCGCTCGTAGCAATCAGCCCCAGCATTTT. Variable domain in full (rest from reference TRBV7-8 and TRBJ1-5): GAGVSQSPRYKVAKRGQDVALRCDPISGHVSLFWYQQALGQGPEFLTYFQNEAQLDKSGLPSDRFFAERPEGSVSTLKIQRTQQEDSAVYLCASSSGARSNQPQHFGDGTRLSIL.

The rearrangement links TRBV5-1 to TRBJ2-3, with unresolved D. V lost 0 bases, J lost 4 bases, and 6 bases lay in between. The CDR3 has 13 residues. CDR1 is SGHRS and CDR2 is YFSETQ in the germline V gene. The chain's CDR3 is CASSLVIADTQYF. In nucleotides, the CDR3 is TGCGCCAGCAGCTTGGTCATAGCAGATACGCAGTATTTT.

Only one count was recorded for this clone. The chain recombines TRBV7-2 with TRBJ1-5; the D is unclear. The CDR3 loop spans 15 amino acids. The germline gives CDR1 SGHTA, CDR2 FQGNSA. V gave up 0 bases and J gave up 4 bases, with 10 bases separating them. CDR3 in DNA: TGTGCCAGCAGCTTAGCCCCGCAGGTTAATCAGCCCCAGCATTTT. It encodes CASSLAPQVNQPQHF.

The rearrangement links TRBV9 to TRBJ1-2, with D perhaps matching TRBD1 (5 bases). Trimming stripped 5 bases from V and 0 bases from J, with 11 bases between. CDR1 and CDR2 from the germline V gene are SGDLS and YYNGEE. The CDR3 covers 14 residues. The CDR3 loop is CASSEGRTNYGYTF. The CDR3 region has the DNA TGTGCCAGCAGTGAGGGGCGAACTAACTATGGCTACACCTTC.

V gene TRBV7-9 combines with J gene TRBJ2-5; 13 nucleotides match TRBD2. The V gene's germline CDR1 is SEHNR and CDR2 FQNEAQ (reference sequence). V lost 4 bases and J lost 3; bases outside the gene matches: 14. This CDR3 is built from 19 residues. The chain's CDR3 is CASSSMGTSGIRGEETQYF. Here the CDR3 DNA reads TGTGCCAGCAGCTCGATGGGGACTAGCGGGATCAGAGGGGAAGAGACCCAGTACTTC.

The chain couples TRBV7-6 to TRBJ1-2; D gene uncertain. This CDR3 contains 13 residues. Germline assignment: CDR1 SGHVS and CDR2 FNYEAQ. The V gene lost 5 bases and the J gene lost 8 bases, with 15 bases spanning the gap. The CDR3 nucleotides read TGTGCCAGCAGCCCTACCCAGAGGGAGGGCTACACCTTC. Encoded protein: CASSPTQREGYTF.

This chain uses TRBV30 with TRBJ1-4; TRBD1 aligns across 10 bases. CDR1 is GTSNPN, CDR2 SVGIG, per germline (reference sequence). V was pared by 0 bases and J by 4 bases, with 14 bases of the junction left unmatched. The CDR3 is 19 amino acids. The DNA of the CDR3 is TGTGCCTGGAGTGTCTCTCGACAGGGGGCGACTATTATTAATGAAAAACTGTTTTTT. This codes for CAWSVSRQGATIINEKLFF.

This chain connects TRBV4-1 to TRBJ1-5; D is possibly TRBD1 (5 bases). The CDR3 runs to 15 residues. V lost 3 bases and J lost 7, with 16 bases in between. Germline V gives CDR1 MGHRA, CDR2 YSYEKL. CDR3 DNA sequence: TGCGCCAGCAGCCAGTCATGGGGGGGTGGCCAGCCCCAGCATTTT. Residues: CASSQSWGGGQPQHF.

CDR3 nucleotides: TGCGCCAGCAGGATCCGGGACAGCTCCTACGAGCAGTACTTC. It yields the protein CASRIRDSSYEQYF. The chain uses TRBV5-1 and TRBJ2-7; 7 nucleotides agree with TRBD1. Germline V gives CDR1 SGHRS, CDR2 YFSETQ. The ends lost 5 bases at V and 0 bases at J; junction bases unmatched: 5. This CDR3 has 14 residues.

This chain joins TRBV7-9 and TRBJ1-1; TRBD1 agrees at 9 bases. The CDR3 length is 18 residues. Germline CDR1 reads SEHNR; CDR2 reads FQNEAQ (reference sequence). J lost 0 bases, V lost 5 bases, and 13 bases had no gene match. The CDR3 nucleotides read TGTGCCAGCAGCGCCCAGAGTCCCGGGACAGGGATGAACACTGAAGCTTTCTTT. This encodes CASSAQSPGTGMNTEAFF. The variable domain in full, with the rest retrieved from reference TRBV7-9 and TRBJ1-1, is DTGVSQNPRHKITKRGQNVTFRCDPISEHNRLYWYRQTLGQGPEFLTYFQNEAQLEKSRLLSDRFSAERPKGSFSTLEIQRTEQGDSAMYLCASSAQSPGTGMNTEAFFGQGTRLTVV.

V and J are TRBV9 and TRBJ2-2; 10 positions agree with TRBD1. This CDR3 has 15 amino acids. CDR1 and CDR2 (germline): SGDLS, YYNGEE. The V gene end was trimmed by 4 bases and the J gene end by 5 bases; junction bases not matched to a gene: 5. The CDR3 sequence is CASSPQDRGTGELFF. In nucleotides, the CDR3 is TGTGCCAGCAGCCCCCAGGACAGGGGGACCGGGGAGCTGTTTTTT.

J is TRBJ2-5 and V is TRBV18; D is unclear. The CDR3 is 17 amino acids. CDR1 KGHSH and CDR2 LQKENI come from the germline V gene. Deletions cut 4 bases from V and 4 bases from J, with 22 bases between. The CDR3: CASSLASDTRLGETQYF. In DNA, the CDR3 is TGTGCCAGCTCACTGGCCTCGGATACCCGGCTCGGAGAGACCCAGTACTTC.